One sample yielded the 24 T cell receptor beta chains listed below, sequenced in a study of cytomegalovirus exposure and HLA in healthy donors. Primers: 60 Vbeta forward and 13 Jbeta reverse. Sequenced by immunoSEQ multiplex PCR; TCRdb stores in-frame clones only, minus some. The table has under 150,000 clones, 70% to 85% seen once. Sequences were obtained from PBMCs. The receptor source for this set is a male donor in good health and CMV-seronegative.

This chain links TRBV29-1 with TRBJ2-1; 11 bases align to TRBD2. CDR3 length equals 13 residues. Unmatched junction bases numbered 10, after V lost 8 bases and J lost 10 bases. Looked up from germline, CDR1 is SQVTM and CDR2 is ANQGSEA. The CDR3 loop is CSSLAGGVREQFF. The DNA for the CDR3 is TGCAGCTCCCTAGCGGGAGGAGTGAGGGAGCAGTTCTTC.

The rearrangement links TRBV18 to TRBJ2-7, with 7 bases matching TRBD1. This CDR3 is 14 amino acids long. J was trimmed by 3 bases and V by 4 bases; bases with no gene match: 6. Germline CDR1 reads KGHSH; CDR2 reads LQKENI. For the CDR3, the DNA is TGTGCCAGCTCACACGAGGGACAGAACTACGAGCAGTACTTC. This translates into CASSHEGQNYEQYF.

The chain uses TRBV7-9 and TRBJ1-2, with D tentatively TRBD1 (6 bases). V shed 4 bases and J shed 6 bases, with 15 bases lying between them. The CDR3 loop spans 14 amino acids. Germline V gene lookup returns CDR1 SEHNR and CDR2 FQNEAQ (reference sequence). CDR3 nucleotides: TGTGCCAGCAGCTCCCAAGGGGGAGTCGATGGCTACACCTTC. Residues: CASSSQGGVDGYTF.

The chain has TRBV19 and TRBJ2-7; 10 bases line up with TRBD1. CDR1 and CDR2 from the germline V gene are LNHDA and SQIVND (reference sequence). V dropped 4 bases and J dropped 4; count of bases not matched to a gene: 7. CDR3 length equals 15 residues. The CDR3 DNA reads TGTGCCAGTAGTACGACAGGGGGCCTTAGGTACGAGCAGTACTTC. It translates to CASSTTGGLRYEQYF.

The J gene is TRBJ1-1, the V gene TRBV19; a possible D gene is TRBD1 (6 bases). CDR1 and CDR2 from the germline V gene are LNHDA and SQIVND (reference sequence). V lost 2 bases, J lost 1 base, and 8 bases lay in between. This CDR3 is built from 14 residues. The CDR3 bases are TGTGCCAGTAGTATACAGGGGAAGAACACTGAAGCTTTCTTT. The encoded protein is CASSIQGKNTEAFF.

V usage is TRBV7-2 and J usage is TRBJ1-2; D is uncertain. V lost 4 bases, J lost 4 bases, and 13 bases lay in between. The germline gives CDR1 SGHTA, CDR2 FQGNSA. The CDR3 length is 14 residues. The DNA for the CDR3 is TGTGCCAGCAGCTCAGTCCGGGGATCCTATGGCTACACCTTC. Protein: CASSSVRGSYGYTF. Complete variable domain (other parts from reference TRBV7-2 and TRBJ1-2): GAGVSQSPSNKVTEKGKDVELRCDPISGHTALYWYRQSLGQGLEFLIYFQGNSAPDKSGLPSDRFSAERTGGSVSTLTIQRTQQEDSAVYLCASSSVRGSYGYTFGSGTRLTVV.

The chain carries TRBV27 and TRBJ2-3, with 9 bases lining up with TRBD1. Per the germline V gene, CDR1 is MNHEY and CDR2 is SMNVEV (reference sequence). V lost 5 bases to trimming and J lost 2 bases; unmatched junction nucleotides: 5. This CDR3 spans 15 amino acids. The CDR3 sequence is CASSPGQGYTDTQYF. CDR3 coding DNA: TGTGCCAGCAGTCCGGGACAGGGTTACACAGATACGCAGTATTTT.

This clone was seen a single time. The CDR3 loop is CASGMSGANDNEQFF. Here the CDR3 DNA reads TGTGCCAGCGGGATGAGCGGTGCAAACGACAATGAGCAGTTCTTC. The chain employs TRBV9 and TRBJ2-1; D may be TRBD2 (5 bases). Germline lookup yields CDR1 SGDLS and CDR2 YYNGEE. Trimming removed 7 bases at V and 5 bases at J, with 19 bases between. This CDR3 region has 15 residues. The full variable domain, rest sourced from reference TRBV9 and TRBJ2-1, is DSGVTQTPKHLITATGQRVTLRCSPRSGDLSVYWYQQSLDQGLQFLIQYYNGEERAKGNILERFSAQQFPDLHSELNLSSLELGDSALYFCASGMSGANDNEQFFGPGTRLTVL.

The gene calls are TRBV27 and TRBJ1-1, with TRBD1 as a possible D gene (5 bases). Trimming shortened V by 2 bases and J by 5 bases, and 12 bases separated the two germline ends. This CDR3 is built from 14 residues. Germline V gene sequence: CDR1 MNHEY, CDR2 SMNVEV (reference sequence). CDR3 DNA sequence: TGTGCCAGCAGTTTAGGGGGGTTGGGGACTGAAGCTTTCTTT. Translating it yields CASSLGGLGTEAFF.

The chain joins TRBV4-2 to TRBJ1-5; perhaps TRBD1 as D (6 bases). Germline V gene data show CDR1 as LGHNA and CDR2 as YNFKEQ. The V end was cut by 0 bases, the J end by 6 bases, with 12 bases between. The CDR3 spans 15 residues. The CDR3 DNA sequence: TGTGCCAGCAGCCAAGAGTTCGAAGGGGGTCAGCCCCAGCATTTT. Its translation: CASSQEFEGGQPQHF.

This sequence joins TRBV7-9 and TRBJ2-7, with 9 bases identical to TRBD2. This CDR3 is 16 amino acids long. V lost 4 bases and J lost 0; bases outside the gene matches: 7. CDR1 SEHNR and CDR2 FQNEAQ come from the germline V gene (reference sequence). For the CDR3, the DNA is TGTGCCAGCAGCTCCTCCAGCGGGAGGAGCTCCTACGAGCAGTACTTC. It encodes CASSSSSGRSSYEQYF.

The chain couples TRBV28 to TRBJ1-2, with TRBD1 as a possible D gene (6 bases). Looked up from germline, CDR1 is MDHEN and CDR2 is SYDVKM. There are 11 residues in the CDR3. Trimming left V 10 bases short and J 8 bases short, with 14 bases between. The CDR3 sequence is CAILRGWGYTF. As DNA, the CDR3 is TGTGCCATTCTAAGGGGGTGGGGCTACACCTTC.

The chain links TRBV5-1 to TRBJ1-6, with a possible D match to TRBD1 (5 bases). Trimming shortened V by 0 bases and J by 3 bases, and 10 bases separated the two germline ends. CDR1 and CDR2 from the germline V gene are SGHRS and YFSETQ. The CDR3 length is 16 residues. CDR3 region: CASSLAGGDYNSPLHF. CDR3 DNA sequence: TGCGCCAGCAGCTTGGCTGGGGGGGACTATAATTCACCCCTCCACTTT.

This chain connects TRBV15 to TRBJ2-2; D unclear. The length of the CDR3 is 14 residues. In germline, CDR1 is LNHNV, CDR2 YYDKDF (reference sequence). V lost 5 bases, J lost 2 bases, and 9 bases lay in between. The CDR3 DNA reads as TGTGCCACCAGCGCAACAGAAAACACCGGGGAGCTGTTTTTT. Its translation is CATSATENTGELFF.

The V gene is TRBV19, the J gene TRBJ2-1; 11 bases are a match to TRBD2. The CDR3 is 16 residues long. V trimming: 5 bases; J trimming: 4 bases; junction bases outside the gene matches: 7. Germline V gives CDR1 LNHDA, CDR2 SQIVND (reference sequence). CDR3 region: CASSVPGLAVYNEQFF. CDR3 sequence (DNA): TGTGCCAGTAGTGTTCCGGGACTAGCGGTTTACAATGAGCAGTTCTTC.

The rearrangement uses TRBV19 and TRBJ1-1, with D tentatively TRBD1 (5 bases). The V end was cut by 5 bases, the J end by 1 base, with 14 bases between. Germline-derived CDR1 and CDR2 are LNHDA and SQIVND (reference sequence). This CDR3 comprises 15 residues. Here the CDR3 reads CASSPGGRSNTEAFF. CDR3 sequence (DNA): TGTGCCAGTAGTCCGGGGGGACGGTCGAACACTGAAGCTTTCTTT.

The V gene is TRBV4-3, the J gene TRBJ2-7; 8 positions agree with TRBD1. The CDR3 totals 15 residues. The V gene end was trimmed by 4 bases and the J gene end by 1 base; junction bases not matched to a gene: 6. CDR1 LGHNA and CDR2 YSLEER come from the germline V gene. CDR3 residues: CASSPGTGLSYEQYF. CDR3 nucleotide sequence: TGCGCCAGCAGCCCTGGGACAGGATTATCCTACGAGCAGTACTTC.

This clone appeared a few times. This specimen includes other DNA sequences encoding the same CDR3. CDR3 bases: TGTGCCAGCAGTTACTCCGGGGGGACTGAAGCTTTCTTT. It translates to CASSYSGGTEAFF. The chain couples TRBV6-5 to TRBJ1-1; tentative D call: TRBD1 (5 bases). Germline V gene data show CDR1 as MNHEY and CDR2 as SVGAGI. V gave up 0 bases and J gave up 5 bases, with 7 bases separating them. The CDR3 contains 13 residues.

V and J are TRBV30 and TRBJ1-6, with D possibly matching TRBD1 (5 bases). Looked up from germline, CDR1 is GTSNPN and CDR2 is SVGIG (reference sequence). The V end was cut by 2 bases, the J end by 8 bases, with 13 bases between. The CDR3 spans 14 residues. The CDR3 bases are TGTGCCTGGAGTATCGGGACTGGGGATTCACCCCTCCACTTT. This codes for CAWSIGTGDSPLHF.

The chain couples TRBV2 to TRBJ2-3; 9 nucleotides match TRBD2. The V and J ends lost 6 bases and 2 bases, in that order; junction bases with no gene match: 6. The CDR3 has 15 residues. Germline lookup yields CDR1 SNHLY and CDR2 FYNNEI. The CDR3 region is CASRDLAGVTDTQYF. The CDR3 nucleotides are TGTGCCAGCAGGGACTTAGCGGGGGTCACAGATACGCAGTATTTT.

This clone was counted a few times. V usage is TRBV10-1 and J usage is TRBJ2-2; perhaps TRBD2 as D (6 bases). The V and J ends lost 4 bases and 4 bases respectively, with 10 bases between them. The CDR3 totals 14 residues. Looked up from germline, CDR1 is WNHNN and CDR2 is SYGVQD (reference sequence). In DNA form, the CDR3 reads TGCGCCAGCAGTGTCGCGGGATTCACCGGGGAGCTGTTTTTT. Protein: CASSVAGFTGELFF.

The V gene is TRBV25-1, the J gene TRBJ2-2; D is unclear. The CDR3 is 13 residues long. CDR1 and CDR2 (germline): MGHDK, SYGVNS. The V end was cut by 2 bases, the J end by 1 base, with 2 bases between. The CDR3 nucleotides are TGTGCCAGCAGTGAACGGAACACCGGGGAGCTGTTTTTT. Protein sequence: CASSERNTGELFF.

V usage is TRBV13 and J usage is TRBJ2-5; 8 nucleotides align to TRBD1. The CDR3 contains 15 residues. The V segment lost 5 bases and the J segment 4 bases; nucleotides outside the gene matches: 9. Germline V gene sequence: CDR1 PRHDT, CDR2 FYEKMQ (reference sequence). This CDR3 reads CASSLTGVLRETQYF. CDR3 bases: TGTGCCAGCAGCCTGACAGGGGTCCTTCGAGAGACCCAGTACTTC.

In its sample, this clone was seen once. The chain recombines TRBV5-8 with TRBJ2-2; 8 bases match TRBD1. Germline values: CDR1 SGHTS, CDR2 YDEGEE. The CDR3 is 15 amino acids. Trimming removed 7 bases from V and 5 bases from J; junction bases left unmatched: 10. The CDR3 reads CASHLTGDSTGELFF. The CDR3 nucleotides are TGTGCCAGCCACCTGACAGGGGATAGTACCGGGGAGCTGTTTTTT.